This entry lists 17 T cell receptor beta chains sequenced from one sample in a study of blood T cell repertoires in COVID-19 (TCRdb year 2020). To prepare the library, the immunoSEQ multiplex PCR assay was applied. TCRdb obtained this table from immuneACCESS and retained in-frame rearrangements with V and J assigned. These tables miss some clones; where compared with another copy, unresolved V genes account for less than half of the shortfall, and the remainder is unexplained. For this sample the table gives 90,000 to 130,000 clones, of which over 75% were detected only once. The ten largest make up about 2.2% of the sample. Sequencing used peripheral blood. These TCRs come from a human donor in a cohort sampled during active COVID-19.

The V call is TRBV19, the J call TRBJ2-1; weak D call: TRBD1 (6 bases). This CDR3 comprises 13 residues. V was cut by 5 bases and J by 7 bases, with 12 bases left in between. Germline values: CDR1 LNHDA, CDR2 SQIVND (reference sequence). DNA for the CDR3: TGTGCCAGTAGTTGGATAGGGGGAAATGAGCAGTTCTTC. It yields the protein CASSWIGGNEQFF. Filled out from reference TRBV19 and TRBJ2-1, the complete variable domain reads DGGITQSPKYLFRKEGQNVTLSCEQNLNHDAMYWYRQDPGQGLRLIYYSQIVNDFQKGDIAEGYSVSREKKESFPLTVTSAQKNPTAFYLCASSWIGGNEQFFGPGTRLTVL.

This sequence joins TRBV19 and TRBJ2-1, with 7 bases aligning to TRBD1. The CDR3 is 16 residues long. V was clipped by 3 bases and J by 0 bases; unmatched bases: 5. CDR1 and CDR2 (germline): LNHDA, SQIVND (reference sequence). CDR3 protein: CASSITGDSSYNEQFF. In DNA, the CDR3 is TGTGCCAGTAGTATTACAGGGGACAGCTCCTACAATGAGCAGTTCTTC.

The CDR3 DNA is TGTGCCAGCAGCTTGCACCGGACAGGGGGCTATGGCTACACCTTC. Encoded protein: CASSLHRTGGYGYTF. V gene TRBV6-2 or TRBV6-3 combines with J gene TRBJ1-2; TRBD1 matches 10 bases. Germline CDR1 reads MNHEY; CDR2 reads SVGEGT. The CDR3 has 15 residues. After removal of 6 bases from V and 4 bases from J, the junction contained 8 bases not matched to a gene.

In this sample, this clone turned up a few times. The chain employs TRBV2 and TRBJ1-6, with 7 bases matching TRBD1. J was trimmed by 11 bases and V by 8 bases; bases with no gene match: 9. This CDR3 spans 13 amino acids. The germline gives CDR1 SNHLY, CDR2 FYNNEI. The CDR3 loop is CASLQWGQPPLHF. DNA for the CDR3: TGTGCCAGCCTTCAATGGGGACAGCCACCCCTCCACTTT.

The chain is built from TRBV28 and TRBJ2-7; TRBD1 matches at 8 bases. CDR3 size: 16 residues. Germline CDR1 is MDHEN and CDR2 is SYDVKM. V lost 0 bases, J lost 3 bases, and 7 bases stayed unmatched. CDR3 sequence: CASSLWDRVTNYEQYF. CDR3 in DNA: TGTGCCAGCAGTTTATGGGACAGGGTGACTAACTACGAGCAGTACTTC.

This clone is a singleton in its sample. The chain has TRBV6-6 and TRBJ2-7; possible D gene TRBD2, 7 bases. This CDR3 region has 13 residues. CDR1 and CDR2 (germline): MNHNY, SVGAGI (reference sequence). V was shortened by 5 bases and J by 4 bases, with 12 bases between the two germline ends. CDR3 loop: CASSGRGDYEQYF. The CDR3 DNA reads TGTGCCAGCAGTGGGAGGGGGGATTACGAGCAGTACTTC.

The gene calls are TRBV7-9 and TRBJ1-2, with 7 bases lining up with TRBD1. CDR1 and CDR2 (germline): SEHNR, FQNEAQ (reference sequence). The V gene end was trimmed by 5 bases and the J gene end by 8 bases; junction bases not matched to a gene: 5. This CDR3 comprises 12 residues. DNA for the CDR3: TGTGCCAGCAGCCACGGACAGGTCGGCTACACCTTC. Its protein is CASSHGQVGYTF.

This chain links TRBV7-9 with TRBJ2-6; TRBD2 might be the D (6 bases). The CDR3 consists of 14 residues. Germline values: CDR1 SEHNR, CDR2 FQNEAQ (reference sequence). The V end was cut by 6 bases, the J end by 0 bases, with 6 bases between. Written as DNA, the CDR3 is TGTGCCAGCAGGGAGGGCTCTGGGGCCAACGTCCTGACTTTC. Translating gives CASREGSGANVLTF.

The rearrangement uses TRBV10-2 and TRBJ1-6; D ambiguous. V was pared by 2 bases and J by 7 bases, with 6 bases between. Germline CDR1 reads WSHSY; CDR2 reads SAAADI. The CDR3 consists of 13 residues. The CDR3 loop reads CASSEGLNSPLHF. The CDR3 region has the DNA TGCGCCAGCAGTGAGGGCCTCAATTCACCCCTCCACTTT.

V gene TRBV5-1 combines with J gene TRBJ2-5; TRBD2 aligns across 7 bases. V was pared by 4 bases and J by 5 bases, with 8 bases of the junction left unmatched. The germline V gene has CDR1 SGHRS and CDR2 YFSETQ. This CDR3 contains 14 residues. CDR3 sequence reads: CASSGGVIRETQYF. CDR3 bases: TGCGCCAGCAGCGGGGGGGTAATTAGGGAGACCCAGTACTTC.

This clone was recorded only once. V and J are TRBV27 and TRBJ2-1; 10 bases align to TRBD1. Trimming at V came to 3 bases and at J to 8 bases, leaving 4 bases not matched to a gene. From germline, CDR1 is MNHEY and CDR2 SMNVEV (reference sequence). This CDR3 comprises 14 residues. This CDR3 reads CASSFGQGVDEQFF. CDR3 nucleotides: TGTGCCAGCAGTTTCGGACAGGGGGTTGATGAGCAGTTCTTC.

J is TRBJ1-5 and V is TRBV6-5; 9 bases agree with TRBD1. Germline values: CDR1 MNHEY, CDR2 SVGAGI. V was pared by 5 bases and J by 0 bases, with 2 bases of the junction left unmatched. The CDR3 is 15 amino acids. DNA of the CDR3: TGTGCCAGCAGTCGGACAGGGGATAGCAATCAGCCCCAGCATTTT. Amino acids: CASSRTGDSNQPQHF.

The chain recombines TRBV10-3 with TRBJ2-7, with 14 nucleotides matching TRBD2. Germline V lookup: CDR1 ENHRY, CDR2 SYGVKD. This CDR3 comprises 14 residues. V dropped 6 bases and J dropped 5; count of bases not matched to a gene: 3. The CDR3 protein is CAISRGLAGDEQYF. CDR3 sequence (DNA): TGTGCCATCAGCCGGGGACTAGCGGGAGACGAGCAGTACTTC.

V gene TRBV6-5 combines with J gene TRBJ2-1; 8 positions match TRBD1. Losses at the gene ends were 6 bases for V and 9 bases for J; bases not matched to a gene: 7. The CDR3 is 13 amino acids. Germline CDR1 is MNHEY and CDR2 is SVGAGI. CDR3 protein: CASRLRGPGEQFF. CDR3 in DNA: TGTGCCAGCAGACTCAGGGGGCCCGGTGAGCAGTTCTTC.

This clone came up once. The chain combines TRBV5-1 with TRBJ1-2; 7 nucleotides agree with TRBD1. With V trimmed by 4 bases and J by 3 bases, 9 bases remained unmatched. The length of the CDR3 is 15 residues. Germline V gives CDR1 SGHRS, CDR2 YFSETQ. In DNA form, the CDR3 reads TGCGCCAGCAGCGCCTCGACAGGGCTCTACTATGGCTACACCTTC. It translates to CASSASTGLYYGYTF.

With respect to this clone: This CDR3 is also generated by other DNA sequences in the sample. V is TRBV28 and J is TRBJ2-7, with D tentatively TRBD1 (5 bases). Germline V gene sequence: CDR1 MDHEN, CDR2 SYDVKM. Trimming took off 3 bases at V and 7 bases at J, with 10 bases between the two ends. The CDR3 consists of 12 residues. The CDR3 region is CASSFQGLEQYF. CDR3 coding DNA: TGTGCCAGCAGTTTCCAGGGTCTGGAGCAGTACTTC. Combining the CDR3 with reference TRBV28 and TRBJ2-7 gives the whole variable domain DVKVTQSSRYLVKRTGEKVFLECVQDMDHENMFWYRQDPGLGLRLIYFSYDVKMKEKGDIPEGYSVSREKKERFSLILESASTNQTSMYLCASSFQGLEQYFGPGTRLTVT.

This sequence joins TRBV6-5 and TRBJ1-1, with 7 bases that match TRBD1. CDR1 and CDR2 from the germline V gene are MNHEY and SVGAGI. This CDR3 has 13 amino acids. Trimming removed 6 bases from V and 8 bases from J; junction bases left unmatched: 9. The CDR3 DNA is TGTGCCAGCAGCCCCCCGCGCAGGGGGGAAGCTTTCTTT. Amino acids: CASSPPRRGEAFF.